This is a list of T cell receptor beta chains from one sample in a study of CD8 T cells in ankylosing spondylitis. In TCRdb, the 5' RACE reads were re-called with MiXCR into one record per CDR3 protein. The table has approximately 220,000 distinct CDR3 sequences, roughly a tenth seen once; the top ten hold about 20%. Sequenced material: blood, either unsorted or a sorted T cell fraction (not recorded which). The receptors were gathered from a male donor with ankylosing spondylitis or in good health (not recorded which). Both conserved end residues are part of each CDR3. Each record gives: CDR3 DNA, CDR3 protein, V gene, CDR3 length, clone size, D gene, J gene. The D gene is left open where the match is weak. Rows give clone size only sometimes, using once, few, many, or a class for an expanded clone.

DNA: TGTGCCACCAGTGAGCCTTCTTTGCGGGGGGTAGATACGCAGTATTTT; CDR3: CATSEPSLRGVDTQYF; V: TRBV24-1; length: 16; size: many; D: TRBD2; J: TRBJ2-3
DNA: TGTGCCAGCGGGGCCCCTGGCGCAAGCTCCTACAATGAGCAGTTCTTC; CDR3: CASGAPGASSYNEQFF; V: TRBV7-9; length: 16; size: few; D: .; J: TRBJ2-1
DNA: TGCAGCGTCTACACTAGCTACGAGCAGTACTTC; CDR3: CSVYTSYEQYF; V: TRBV29-1; length: 11; size: many; D: .; J: TRBJ2-7
DNA: TGTGCCAGCAGTTACGGGAATTCACCCCTCCACTTT; CDR3: CASSYGNSPLHF; V: TRBV6-5; length: 12; size: .; D: .; J: TRBJ1-6
DNA: TGCGCCAGCAGCTTGGGCGGGGGTTCCTCCTACGAGCAGTACTTC; CDR3: CASSLGGGSSYEQYF; V: TRBV5-1; length: 15; size: many; D: TRBD2; J: TRBJ2-7
DNA: TGTGCCAGCAGCCCTGACGGAGAGACTGGGGAAGAGACCCAGCACTTC; CDR3: CASSPDGETGEETQHF; V: TRBV4-2; length: 16; size: .; D: .; J: TRBJ2-5
DNA: TGTGCCAGCGGAGTCAAACGGGAGCAGTACTTC; CDR3: CASGVKREQYF; V: TRBV12-3/TRBV12-4; length: 11; size: many; D: .; J: TRBJ2-7
DNA: TGCAGCGTTGATTTGAGGGAAGGCGGAGATACGCAGTATTTT; CDR3: CSVDLREGGDTQYF; V: TRBV29-1; length: 14; size: few; D: .; J: TRBJ2-3
DNA: TGTGCCAGTTCCGGACAGGTGATCACCGGGGAGCTGTTTTTT; CDR3: CASSGQVITGELFF; V: TRBV11-1; length: 14; size: few; D: TRBD1; J: TRBJ2-2
DNA: TGTGCCAGCAGCGAAATCGACAAACTGTTTTTT; CDR3: CASSEIDKLFF; V: TRBV6-1; length: 11; size: .; D: .; J: TRBJ1-4
DNA: TGCGCCAGCAGCTTGGCCGCGGGGGCGGTTGCCGGGGAGCTGTTTTTT; CDR3: CASSLAAGAVAGELFF; V: TRBV5-1; length: 16; size: few; D: .; J: TRBJ2-2
DNA: TGCAGTGCTGGGAGAGCGGGGGGGGCCCAAGATACGCAGTATTTT; CDR3: CSAGRAGGAQDTQYF; V: TRBV20-1; length: 15; size: many; D: TRBD2; J: TRBJ2-3
DNA: TGCGCCAGCAGCTTGGAAAGGTACGAGCAGTACTTC; CDR3: CASSLERYEQYF; V: TRBV5-1; length: 12; size: many; D: .; J: TRBJ2-7
DNA: TGTGCCAGCAGCTTAGATACAGGGTATGGCTACACCTTC; CDR3: CASSLDTGYGYTF; V: TRBV7-3; length: 13; size: many; D: .; J: TRBJ1-2
DNA: TGTGCCAGCAGTTCGGACAGGGTAGGGGTGGCCCAGTACTTC; CDR3: CASSSDRVGVAQYF; V: TRBV27; length: 14; size: many; D: TRBD1; J: TRBJ2-5
DNA: TGTGCCAGCAGTACGACAGGGAGAACTGAAGCTTTCTTT; CDR3: CASSTTGRTEAFF; V: TRBV27; length: 13; size: many; D: TRBD1; J: TRBJ1-1
DNA: TGTGCCAGCAGCTTACTGGGGGGGACCCAGTACTTC; CDR3: CASSLLGGTQYF; V: TRBV7-2; length: 12; size: many; D: .; J: TRBJ2-5
DNA: TGTGCCAGCAGCCGCGGGACAGGGGATGGCTACACCTTC; CDR3: CASSRGTGDGYTF; V: TRBV12-3/TRBV12-4; length: 13; size: many; D: TRBD1; J: TRBJ1-2
DNA: TGCGCCAGCAGCTTGGTCGGCCCCATGGACACCATATATTTT; CDR3: CASSLVGPMDTIYF; V: TRBV5-1; length: 14; size: many; D: .; J: TRBJ1-3
DNA: TGTGCCAGCAGCCAACAGGCAGCTGGGGCCAACGTCCTGACTTTC; CDR3: CASSQQAAGANVLTF; V: TRBV3-1; length: 15; size: few; D: .; J: TRBJ2-6
DNA: TGTGCGACACAGGAATATTACACAGACTCAAACACTGAAGCTTTCTTT; CDR3: CATQEYYTDSNTEAFF; V: TRBV6-1; length: 16; size: many; D: .; J: TRBJ1-1
DNA: TGTGCCAGCAGCTCGTTCCCGTGGGCCTACGAGCAGTACTTC; CDR3: CASSSFPWAYEQYF; V: TRBV7-2; length: 14; size: .; D: .; J: TRBJ2-7
DNA: TGTGCCAGCAGCCAATTAGGTGATGGCTACACCTTC; CDR3: CASSQLGDGYTF; V: TRBV3-1; length: 12; size: few; D: .; J: TRBJ1-2
DNA: TGTGCCAGCAGTTCGGGGTCAAGAGGCACAGATACGCAGTATTTT; CDR3: CASSSGSRGTDTQYF; V: TRBV28; length: 15; size: many; D: .; J: TRBJ2-3
DNA: TGTGCCAGCAGTTTAGGTTCTAAGAAGGACAATGAGCAGTTCTTC; CDR3: CASSLGSKKDNEQFF; V: TRBV12-3/TRBV12-4; length: 15; size: many; D: .; J: TRBJ2-1
DNA: TGCGCCAGCAGCCCACAGGGGAGCTCCTACGAGCAGTACTTC; CDR3: CASSPQGSSYEQYF; V: TRBV5-1; length: 14; size: many; D: TRBD1; J: TRBJ2-7
DNA: TGTGCCAGCGGGGGGACCCGTGGTGAAAAACTGTTTTTT; CDR3: CASGGTRGEKLFF; V: TRBV12-3/TRBV12-4; length: 13; size: once; D: .; J: TRBJ1-4
DNA: TGCGCCAGCAGCTTGAGTTTAGCAGGGAACGATGAAAAACTGTTTTTT; CDR3: CASSLSLAGNDEKLFF; V: TRBV5-1; length: 16; size: many; D: .; J: TRBJ1-4
DNA: TGCGCCAGCAGCTCTATACAGGGAGGGCCCTACGAGCAGTACTTC; CDR3: CASSSIQGGPYEQYF; V: TRBV5-1; length: 15; size: few; D: .; J: TRBJ2-7
DNA: TGTGCCAGCAGTTCTGTGGGCGGCTATGGCTACACCTTC; CDR3: CASSSVGGYGYTF; V: TRBV25-1; length: 13; size: few; D: .; J: TRBJ1-2
DNA: TGCGCCAGCAGAGGGACAGAAAACACCGGGGAGCTGTTTTTT; CDR3: CASRGTENTGELFF; V: TRBV5-1; length: 14; size: many; D: TRBD1; J: TRBJ2-2
DNA: TGCGCCAGCAGCTTCTCCACAGGGTTAGAGACCCAGTACTTC; CDR3: CASSFSTGLETQYF; V: TRBV5-1; length: 14; size: many; D: .; J: TRBJ2-5
DNA: TGTGCCAGCAGTCCAATATCTCCCCAGGGTAAGCAGCCCCAGCATTTT; CDR3: CASSPISPQGKQPQHF; V: TRBV28; length: 16; size: .; D: .; J: TRBJ1-5
DNA: TGTGCCAGCAGTCCTCTAGTGGAGACCCAGTACTTC; CDR3: CASSPLVETQYF; V: TRBV12-3/TRBV12-4; length: 12; size: .; D: .; J: TRBJ2-5
DNA: TGTGCCAGCAGATACCTCGCAGGACCGACCGATGAAAAACTGTTTTTT; CDR3: CASRYLAGPTDEKLFF; V: TRBV6-5; length: 16; size: many; D: .; J: TRBJ1-4
DNA: TGTGCTAGCAGCTTGGGACTAGCGCCTGATACGCAGTATTTT; CDR3: CASSLGLAPDTQYF; V: TRBV7-7; length: 14; size: many; D: TRBD2; J: TRBJ2-3
DNA: TGTGCCAGTAGTATCACTAGCGGGGGGGCCGTCATCTCCTACAATGAGCAGTTCTTC; CDR3: CASSITSGGAVISYNEQFF; V: TRBV19; length: 19; size: few; D: TRBD2; J: TRBJ2-1
DNA: TGTGCCAGCAGTGAAGCATCCGGGTCTTATGGCTACACCTTC; CDR3: CASSEASGSYGYTF; V: TRBV2; length: 14; size: many; D: .; J: TRBJ1-2
DNA: TGTGCCAGCAGTCCCATAGCTGGCACAGATACGCAGTATTTT; CDR3: CASSPIAGTDTQYF; V: TRBV12-3/TRBV12-4; length: 14; size: .; D: .; J: TRBJ2-3
DNA: TGCAGTGCTAGGGAACCGGGACCCCAGAACACTGAAGCTTTCTTT; CDR3: CSAREPGPQNTEAFF; V: TRBV20-1; length: 15; size: .; D: .; J: TRBJ1-1
DNA: TGTGCCAGCAGCCCGGGAACCAACACTGAAGCTTTCTTT; CDR3: CASSPGTNTEAFF; V: TRBV5-1; length: 13; size: many; D: .; J: TRBJ1-1
DNA: TGTGCCAGCAGTCATCTGCGCAAGGGTGCTTTCTTT; CDR3: CASSHLRKGAFF; V: TRBV12-3/TRBV12-4; length: 12; size: .; D: .; J: TRBJ1-1